These 9 T cell receptor beta chains came from one sample sequenced in a study of shared clonotypes between healthy human individuals. Using immunoSEQ multiplex PCR, the repertoire was profiled, and TCRdb retains in-frame clones only, with some absent. The repertoire holds 2 million to 2.5 million clones, with almost 96% as singletons. Specimen: naive CD4+ T cells sorted from blood. This sample's subset: CD45RA+ positively selected. Source of these receptors: a man between 18 and 35 years old in good health.

The chain joins TRBV4-1 to TRBJ2-2; 10 bases are a match to TRBD2. CDR1 and CDR2 from the germline V gene are MGHRA and YSYEKL. The junction had 3 bases not matched to a gene; V was cut back by 1 base and J by 7 bases. The CDR3 is made up of 15 amino acids. This chain's CDR3 is CASSQVSGRGGELFF. DNA for the CDR3: TGCGCCAGCAGCCAAGTGAGCGGGAGGGGCGGGGAGCTGTTTTTT.

V gene TRBV18 combines with J gene TRBJ2-7; no reliable D call. CDR3 size: 13 residues. Germline V gene lookup returns CDR1 KGHSH and CDR2 LQKENI. V lost 5 bases, J lost 3 bases, and 11 bases lay in between. The CDR3, as DNA: TGTGCCAGCTCAACAACCGCTGACTACGAGCAGTACTTC. Its translation is CASSTTADYEQYF.

V usage is TRBV10-3 and J usage is TRBJ1-3; D might be TRBD1 (5 bases). Germline CDR1 and CDR2: ENHRY and SYGVKD. The CDR3 extends over 13 amino acids. Trimming left V 2 bases short and J 8 bases short, with 10 bases between. DNA of the CDR3: TGTGCCATCAGTGAGGGGGACGGGGACACCATATATTTT. Translation: CAISEGDGDTIYF.

V gene TRBV9 combines with J gene TRBJ2-1; D might be TRBD1 or TRBD2, each matching 6 bases. With 7 bases removed from V and 3 bases from J, the gap between germline ends came to 8 bases. Germline V gene lookup returns CDR1 SGDLS and CDR2 YYNGEE. The CDR3 runs to 12 residues. This chain's CDR3 is CASGGHYNEQFF. The CDR3 bases are TGTGCCAGCGGGGGGCACTACAATGAGCAGTTCTTC.

The V gene is TRBV28, the J gene TRBJ2-7; D might be TRBD1 (6 bases). This CDR3 has 15 amino acids. The V end lost 2 bases, the J end lost 3 bases, and 14 bases lay between the germline ends. CDR1 MDHEN and CDR2 SYDVKM come from the germline V gene. In nucleotides, the CDR3 is TGTGCCAGCAGTTTACAGTCCGGACAGCTCTACGAGCAGTACTTC. Translation gives CASSLQSGQLYEQYF.

The V call is TRBV7-2, the J call TRBJ2-7; D not resolved. The CDR3 covers 11 residues. The germline gives CDR1 SGHTA, CDR2 FQGNSA. V lost 2 bases to trimming and J lost 5 bases, with 4 bases between them. This CDR3 reads CASSLINEQYF. The DNA of the CDR3 is TGTGCCAGCAGCTTAATAAACGAGCAGTACTTC.

J is TRBJ2-5 and V is TRBV6-6, with D hard to call. The CDR3 contains 11 residues. Looked up from germline, CDR1 is MNHNY and CDR2 is SVGAGI (reference sequence). V was cut by 5 bases and J by 4 bases, with 5 bases left in between. The DNA of the CDR3 is TGTGCCAGCAGTCGCAGAGAGACCCAGTACTTC. Translated: CASSRRETQYF.

This sequence joins TRBV4-1 and TRBJ2-7; 8 positions match TRBD2. Germline CDR1 reads MGHRA; CDR2 reads YSYEKL. V gave up 2 bases and J gave up 3 bases; unmatched junction bases: 6. The CDR3 runs 15 residues. CDR3 sequence: CASSQPREGRYEQYF. DNA of the CDR3: TGCGCCAGCAGCCAACCCCGGGAGGGCCGCTACGAGCAGTACTTC.

The gene calls are TRBV10-2 and TRBJ2-3; 7 bases match TRBD2. Germline trimming cut 4 bases from V and 4 bases from J; bases unmatched to any gene: 5. Germline V gene data show CDR1 as WSHSY and CDR2 as SAAADI. The CDR3 spans 14 residues. The CDR3 loop reads CASSAAGVPDTQYF. The CDR3 DNA follows: TGCGCCAGCAGTGCGGCGGGGGTCCCAGATACGCAGTATTTT.